Below, 23 T cell receptor beta chains from the same sample are listed, as sequenced in a study of tumor-infiltrating lymphocytes in oesophageal squamous cell carcinoma. TCRdb ran MiXCR on the PCR reads and lists one entry per CDR3 protein. The table has over 10,000 distinct CDR3 sequences, 50% to 65% seen once; the top ten hold around a third. Input material: esophageal tumor tissue. These receptors originate from a female donor with esophageal squamous cell carcinoma.

This clonotype was observed a handful of times. The chain is built from TRBV7-2 and TRBJ2-1; D is undetermined. The assigned J gene may be wrong: the sequence end matches TRBJ2-5 better. Germline V gene data show CDR1 as SGHTA and CDR2 as FQGNSA. This CDR3 spans 15 amino acids. This chain's CDR3 is CASSPAWARQETQYF. In DNA form, the CDR3 reads TGTGCCAGCAGCCCTGCATGGGCCCGCCAAGAGACCCAGTACTTC.

V is TRBV7-6 and J is TRBJ2-5; possible D gene TRBD2, 5 bases. The V end was cut by 0 bases, the J end by 11 bases, with 13 bases between. This CDR3 region has 13 residues. The germline V gene has CDR1 SGHVS and CDR2 FNYEAQ. The CDR3: CASSLARADEQYF. The CDR3 nucleotides are TGTGCCAGCAGCTTAGCGAGGGCCGATGAGCAGTACTTC.

This clonotype was counted many times. V and J are TRBV5-1 and TRBJ1-1, with TRBD1 identical over 8 bases. Germline V gene sequence: CDR1 SGHRS, CDR2 YFSETQ. CDR3 length: 13 residues. With 7 bases clipped from V and 1 base from J, the junction kept 3 bases outside the gene matches. In DNA form, the CDR3 reads TGCGCCAGCCAGGGGGCGGGGAACACTGAAGCTTTCTTT. Residues: CASQGAGNTEAFF. The full variable domain, completed using reference TRBV5-1 and TRBJ1-1, is KAGVTQTPRYLIKTRGQQVTLSCSPISGHRSVSWYQQTPGQGLQFLFEYFSETQRNKGNFPGRFSGRQFSNSRSEMNVSTLELGDSALYLCASQGAGNTEAFFGQGTRLTVV.

The rearrangement joins TRBV7-2 to TRBJ2-2; 8 nucleotides align to TRBD1. J gave up 6 bases and V 5 bases, and 5 bases lay outside the gene matches. The CDR3 length is 14 residues. Germline V gives CDR1 SGHTA, CDR2 FQGNSA. The CDR3 spells CASSRGQGAGELFF. CDR3 in DNA: TGTGCCAGCAGCCGCGGACAGGGCGCCGGGGAGCTGTTTTTT.

The rearrangement joins TRBV7-6 to TRBJ2-5; D call uncertain. V was shortened by 5 bases and J by 3 bases, with 10 bases between the two germline ends. This CDR3 region has 13 residues. The germline V gene has CDR1 SGHVS and CDR2 FNYEAQ. The CDR3 here is CASSRDREETQYF. The CDR3 bases are TGTGCCAGCAGCCGCGACCGGGAAGAGACCCAGTACTTC. Together with reference TRBV7-6 and TRBJ2-5, the CDR3 gives the full variable domain: GAGVSQSPRYKVTKRGQDVALRCDPISGHVSLYWYRQALGQGPEFLTYFNYEAQQDKSGLPNDRFSAERPEGSISTLTIQRTEQRDSAMYRCASSRDREETQYFGPGTRLLVL.

The genes are TRBV6-1 and TRBJ2-3; D might be TRBD1 (6 bases). The last part of the DNA fits TRBJ2-7 better; the J call may be wrong. The germline V gene encodes CDR1 MNHNS and CDR2 SASEGT. The CDR3 has 13 residues. CDR3 nucleotide sequence: TGTGCCAGCCGCAGACAGGCCTACAATGAGCAGTACTTC. It translates to CASRRQAYNEQYF.

This clonotype has only a few counts. This rearrangement joins TRBV7-8 to TRBJ2-7; D gene ambiguous. CDR1 SGHVS and CDR2 FQNEAQ come from the germline V gene. The CDR3 is 14 amino acids. The ends were cut back, 1 base at V and 3 bases at J, with 10 bases in the middle. The CDR3 sequence: CASSLVIGLYEQYF. The CDR3 DNA reads TGTGCCAGCAGCTTAGTAATAGGGCTCTACGAGCAGTACTTC.

Many counts were recorded for this clonotype. The conserved final phenylalanine or tryptophan is absent from the CDR3, which likely points to a read error. The DNA is left out, because the CDR3 cannot be placed on it with certainty; the CDR3 is given as TCRdb lists it. The chain has TRBV7-8 and TRBJ2-7; TRBD1 was called by the table and not checked on the DNA. The CDR3 extends over 16 residues, inclusive of both ends. Germline CDR1 SGHVS, CDR2 FQNEAQ. The CDR3 loop is CASSFKQGNYGYTFGS.

By share of the sample, this clonotype is medium-sized. A much larger clone sits a single nucleotide away, making a read error possible. The V call is TRBV7-2, the J call TRBJ2-7; D gene uncertain. Germline CDR1 SGHTA, CDR2 FQGNSA. V lost 0 bases and J 7 bases, leaving 7 bases between the germline ends. The CDR3 has 12 residues. Here the CDR3 reads CASSLARNEQYF. The CDR3 nucleotides are TGTGCCAGCAGCTTAGCTCGCAATGAGCAGTACTTC.

Regarding this clonotype: Likely a read error: the CDR3 ends without its conserved phenylalanine or tryptophan. No DNA is shown, since the ends of the CDR3 on it are uncertain; the CDR3 is the one TCRdb lists. The rearrangement links TRBV7-6 to TRBJ2-5; the DNA was not used to check the table's D call, TRBD2. Inclusive of both ends, the CDR3 amounts to 16 amino acids. Germline V gene lookup returns CDR1 SGHVS and CDR2 FNYEAQ. CDR3 sequence reads: CASSLRGQAAPLHFGN.

This clonotype appeared a single time. The chain has TRBV28 and TRBJ2-7, with D possibly being TRBD2 (6 bases). Germline V gene data show CDR1 as MDHEN and CDR2 as SYDVKM. V lost 6 bases and J 7 bases, leaving 16 bases between the germline ends. There are 13 residues in the CDR3. The DNA of the CDR3 is TGTGCCAGCAGGGTGGTCACAGGAGGGGAGCAGTACTTC. Protein product: CASRVVTGGEQYF.

The table lists this clonotype with a few counts. The chain is built from TRBV7-8 and TRBJ2-5; TRBD1 is a possible D gene (5 bases). The CDR3 has 14 amino acids. V was shortened by 1 base and J by 5 bases, with 11 bases between the two germline ends. Germline loops: CDR1 SGHVS, CDR2 FQNEAQ. The CDR3 DNA reads TGTGCCAGCAGCTTAGTTTCAGGGCCTGAGACCCAGTACTTC. It encodes CASSLVSGPETQYF. Together with reference TRBV7-8 and TRBJ2-5, the CDR3 gives the full variable domain: GAGVSQSPRYKVAKRGQDVALRCDPISGHVSLFWYQQALGQGPEFLTYFQNEAQLDKSGLPSDRFFAERPEGSVSTLKIQRTQQEDSAVYLCASSLVSGPETQYFGPGTRLLVL.

The rearrangement joins TRBV27 to TRBJ2-3, with no clear D. Germline V gene data show CDR1 as MNHEY and CDR2 as SMNVEV (reference sequence). The CDR3 extends over 12 amino acids. Trimming removed 8 bases from V and 2 bases from J, with 8 bases in between. The CDR3 spells CASRTPTDTQYF. The CDR3 nucleotides read TGTGCCAGCCGCACCCCCACAGATACGCAGTATTTT.

The gene calls are TRBV6-6 and TRBJ1-1, with D uncertain. V was trimmed by 5 bases and J by 4 bases, leaving 11 bases between them. The CDR3 is made up of 13 amino acids. Germline CDR1 and CDR2: MNHNY and SVGAGI (reference sequence). The CDR3 sequence: CASSTGWSTEAFF. The CDR3 DNA reads TGTGCCAGCAGTACCGGGTGGAGCACTGAAGCTTTCTTT.

The CDR3 spells CATRRQAPKTQYF. CDR3 coding DNA: TGTGCCACCCGCAGACAGGCGCCAAAGACCCAGTACTTC. V is TRBV28 and J is TRBJ2-5, with D perhaps TRBD1 (6 bases). The CDR3 totals 13 residues. Per germline, CDR1 MDHEN and CDR2 SYDVKM. V lost 10 bases and J 6 bases, leaving 18 bases between the germline ends. Drawing the rest from reference TRBV28 and TRBJ2-5, the complete variable domain is DVKVTQSSRYLVKRTGEKVFLECVQDMDHENMFWYRQDPGLGLRLIYFSYDVKMKEKGDIPEGYSVSREKKERFSLILESASTNQTSMYLCATRRQAPKTQYFGPGTRLLVL.

This clonotype has at least ten counts. The chain recombines TRBV2 with TRBJ2-1, with 10 bases fitting TRBD2. The CDR3 covers 15 residues. Germline values: CDR1 SNHLY, CDR2 FYNNEI. V was clipped by 7 bases and J by 6 bases; unmatched bases: 9. Written as DNA, the CDR3 is TGTGCCAGCATAACCGGGACTAGCGAGGCCAATGAGCAGTTCTTC. Its translation: CASITGTSEANEQFF.

This clonotype was recorded a few times. The J gene is TRBJ1-2, the V gene TRBV7-2; a possible D gene is TRBD1 (5 bases). This CDR3 spans 14 amino acids. CDR1 and CDR2 from the germline V gene are SGHTA and FQGNSA. V gave up 1 base and J gave up 9 bases, with 15 bases separating them. The CDR3 sequence: CASSLGGASRSYTF. Written as DNA, the CDR3 is TGTGCCAGCAGCTTAGGGGGCGCGTCTCGGAGCTACACCTTC.

The genes are TRBV10-2 and TRBJ2-3; 7 bases are a match to TRBD2. The length of the CDR3 is 15 residues. V was pared by 8 bases and J by 3 bases, with 11 bases of the junction left unmatched. CDR1 and CDR2 (germline): WSHSY, SAAADI. The CDR3 protein is CASGGVYRATDTQYF. In DNA form, the CDR3 reads TGCGCCAGCGGGGGGGTGTATAGGGCAACAGATACGCAGTATTTT.

The chain couples TRBV7-2 to TRBJ1-1; 7 positions agree with TRBD1. This CDR3 region has 16 residues. Germline CDR1 SGHTA, CDR2 FQGNSA. V lost 5 bases and J lost 6; bases outside the gene matches: 15. CDR3 sequence reads: CASSHTNRGPAPEAFF. DNA for the CDR3: TGTGCCAGCAGCCACACCAACAGGGGCCCCGCCCCTGAAGCTTTCTTT.

The table lists this clonotype with a few counts. CDR3 protein: CASSLSSGRGSYEQYF. CDR3 DNA sequence: TGTGCCAGCAGCTTATCTAGCGGGAGAGGTAGCTACGAGCAGTACTTC. The V call is TRBV7-2, the J call TRBJ1-2; 10 positions agree with TRBD2. The DNA end favors TRBJ2-7, so the J call may be wrong. CDR1 is SGHTA, CDR2 FQGNSA, per germline. The CDR3 has 16 residues.

This chain joins TRBV7-2 and TRBJ2-3; 10 bases are a match to TRBD2. V lost 1 base, J lost 2 bases, and 9 bases stayed unmatched. The CDR3 covers 18 residues. Germline V gene data show CDR1 as SGHTA and CDR2 as FQGNSA. The CDR3 is CASSLEYGLAGDTDTQYF. CDR3 bases: TGTGCCAGCAGCTTAGAGTATGGGCTAGCGGGGGACACAGATACGCAGTATTTT.

The CDR3 region is CASSFGPSQETQYF. In DNA, the CDR3 is TGTGCCAGCAGCTTTGGACCGAGCCAAGAGACCCAGTACTTC. J is TRBJ2-5 and V is TRBV11-2; D is unclear. V shed 3 bases and J shed 1 base, with 9 bases lying between them. CDR1 and CDR2 (germline): SGHAT, FQNNGV. CDR3 size: 14 residues.

Concerning this clonotype itself: At one end, the junction sequence differs from germline, possibly due to a read error. The CDR3 nucleotides read TGTGCCAGCAGCTTATTCACAGGGGGCGACTCACCCCTCCACTTC. Its translation: CASSLFTGGDSPLHF. V and J are TRBV7-8 and TRBJ2-5; 9 positions agree with TRBD1. This CDR3 has 15 amino acids. Germline assignment: CDR1 SGHVS and CDR2 FQNEAQ.